This entry lists 23 T cell receptor beta chains sequenced from one sample in a study of blood T cell repertoires in COVID-19. Clones were sequenced by immunoSEQ multiplex PCR, and TCRdb holds only the in-frame ones, with some missing. The sample holds roughly 500,000 clones, roughly 90% seen once. Sequenced sample: PBMCs or T cells enriched from blood (not recorded which). The receptors come from a woman in her thirties or forties who had recovered from COVID-19.

The chain is built from TRBV19 and TRBJ2-1; 11 nucleotides line up with TRBD2. Trimming took 3 bases from V and 12 from J; bases not matched to a gene: 13. Looked up from germline, CDR1 is LNHDA and CDR2 is SQIVND (reference sequence). The CDR3 is 16 residues long. CDR3 amino acids: CASSMYLAGGPRRQFF. DNA for the CDR3: TGTGCCAGTAGTATGTATTTAGCGGGAGGGCCGAGGCGGCAGTTCTTC.

The chain links TRBV10-2 to TRBJ2-3; possibly TRBD2 for D (5 bases). The CDR3 is made up of 16 amino acids. Germline CDR1 is WSHSY and CDR2 is SAAADI. V was pared by 3 bases and J by 9 bases, with 22 bases between. CDR3 protein: CASSDSVGVRTGTQYF. CDR3 nucleotide sequence: TGCGCCAGCAGTGACTCGGTCGGGGTACGTACGGGGACGCAGTATTTT.

The gene calls are TRBV7-2 and TRBJ1-2; 8 positions agree with TRBD1. In germline, CDR1 is SGHTA, CDR2 FQGNSA. The CDR3 contains 15 residues. Losses at the gene ends were 2 bases for V and 4 bases for J; bases not matched to a gene: 6. CDR3 amino acids: CASSLPGGVGYGYTF. The CDR3, as DNA: TGTGCCAGCAGCTTACCAGGGGGCGTCGGCTATGGCTACACCTTC.

J is TRBJ1-1 and V is TRBV7-2; TRBD1 matches at 8 bases. The junction had 13 bases not matched to a gene; V was cut back by 6 bases and J by 4 bases. The germline V gene encodes CDR1 SGHTA and CDR2 FQGNSA. The CDR3 totals 16 residues. The CDR3 reads CASSPRQGAGSTEAFF. For the CDR3, the DNA is TGTGCCAGCAGTCCTCGGCAGGGGGCAGGGAGCACTGAAGCTTTCTTT.

The rearrangement uses TRBV12-5 and TRBJ2-2, with a weak D call TRBD2 (5 bases). The CDR3 has 14 residues. V lost 0 bases and J lost 9, with 11 bases in between. The germline V gene encodes CDR1 LGHNT and CDR2 FRNRAP. The CDR3 sequence is CASGLVPEARELFF. The CDR3 nucleotides are TGTGCTAGTGGTTTGGTACCGGAGGCCCGGGAGCTGTTTTTT.

Points on this clone: Within the sample, other DNA sequences also encode this same CDR3. This sequence joins TRBV18 and TRBJ1-5; D may be TRBD1 (6 bases). V dropped 0 bases and J dropped 2 bases, with 8 bases sitting between them. Germline lookup yields CDR1 KGHSH and CDR2 LQKENI. The CDR3 is made up of 15 amino acids. The CDR3 sequence: CASSPPGGGNQPQHF. The CDR3 nucleotides are TGTGCCAGCTCACCACCAGGGGGTGGCAATCAGCCCCAGCATTTT.

The chain links TRBV19 to TRBJ2-3; the D is unclear. V was cut by 4 bases and J by 0 bases, with 20 bases left in between. The CDR3 extends over 18 amino acids. CDR1 is LNHDA and CDR2 is SQIVND in the germline V gene (reference sequence). CDR3 residues: CASSTPIDEGASTDTQYF. As DNA, the CDR3 is TGTGCCAGTAGTACCCCCATCGATGAAGGAGCTAGCACAGATACGCAGTATTTT.

The count of this clone is one. The V and J genes are TRBV5-6 and TRBJ1-5; D uncertain. Trimming stripped 2 bases from V and 6 bases from J, with 6 bases between. Germline V lookup: CDR1 SGHDT, CDR2 YYEEEE. This CDR3 is built from 12 residues. Here the CDR3 reads CASSLFRQPQHF. In DNA form, the CDR3 reads TGTGCCAGCAGCTTATTTCGTCAGCCCCAGCATTTT. Full variable domain (rest looked up from reference TRBV5-6 and TRBJ1-5): DAGVTQSPTHLIKTRGQQVTLRCSPKSGHDTVSWYQQALGQGPQFIFQYYEEEERQRGNFPDRFSGHQFPNYSSELNVNALLLGDSALYLCASSLFRQPQHFGDGTRLSIL.

The V call is TRBV6-2 or TRBV6-3, the J call TRBJ2-1, with 9 nucleotides matching TRBD2. CDR1 is MNHEY, CDR2 SVGEGT, per germline. The CDR3 runs 18 residues. With V trimmed by 4 bases and J by 5 bases, 15 bases remained unmatched. The CDR3 sequence: CASSSPRASGIWNNEQFF. The CDR3 nucleotides read TGTGCCAGCAGTTCCCCCCGGGCTAGCGGGATTTGGAACAATGAGCAGTTCTTC.

V is TRBV5-4 and J is TRBJ1-1; D possibly corresponds to TRBD1 (5 bases). Germline V lookup: CDR1 SGHNT, CDR2 YYREEE (reference sequence). V lost 0 bases and J 5 bases, leaving 11 bases between the germline ends. The CDR3 is 14 amino acids. This chain's CDR3 is CASSLDGGGTEAFF. The DNA of the CDR3 is TGTGCCAGCAGCTTGGATGGCGGGGGAACTGAAGCTTTCTTT.

V gene TRBV5-1 combines with J gene TRBJ2-7; 7 bases map to TRBD2. Germline loops: CDR1 SGHRS, CDR2 YFSETQ. The CDR3 runs to 13 residues. V dropped 0 bases and J dropped 6; count of bases not matched to a gene: 3. The CDR3 sequence: CASSLASGPEQYF. In DNA, the CDR3 is TGCGCCAGCAGCTTGGCTAGCGGTCCCGAGCAGTACTTC.

The chain joins TRBV19 to TRBJ2-7; TRBD1 matches at 9 bases. The CDR3 runs 19 residues. Germline V gives CDR1 LNHDA, CDR2 SQIVND (reference sequence). V shed 4 bases and J 2 bases; nucleotides not matched to a gene: 18. The CDR3 here is CASSTGTGTGWGSPYEQYF. The CDR3 DNA reads TGTGCCAGTAGTACAGGGACCGGGACAGGGTGGGGGAGCCCCTACGAGCAGTACTTC.

V and J are TRBV18 and TRBJ2-7; D is perhaps TRBD1 (5 bases). Germline assignment: CDR1 KGHSH and CDR2 LQKENI. V shed 3 bases and J shed 0 bases, with 9 bases lying between them. The CDR3 totals 14 residues. The CDR3 bases are TGTGCCAGCTCACCTTCGACAGCCTCCTACGAGCAGTACTTC. It yields the protein CASSPSTASYEQYF.

The rearrangement joins TRBV5-4 to TRBJ2-1, with D perhaps matching TRBD2 (5 bases). CDR1 SGHNT and CDR2 YYREEE come from the germline V gene (reference sequence). Trimming stripped 0 bases from V and 5 bases from J, with 12 bases between. There are 15 residues in the CDR3. The CDR3 here is CASSLAGFGDNEQFF. The CDR3 nucleotides are TGTGCCAGCAGCTTGGCGGGGTTTGGAGACAATGAGCAGTTCTTC.

The rearrangement links TRBV15 to TRBJ2-7; D may be TRBD2 (6 bases). The germline V gene has CDR1 LNHNV and CDR2 YYDKDF (reference sequence). The CDR3 runs 14 residues. Trimming left V 8 bases short and J 0 bases short, with 14 bases between. CDR3 amino acids: CATRWEAGSYEQYF. CDR3 coding DNA: TGTGCCACCCGTTGGGAGGCGGGCTCCTACGAGCAGTACTTC.

This chain links TRBV29-1 with TRBJ2-2; no clear D gene. The V end lost 8 bases, the J end lost 1 base, and 11 bases lay between the germline ends. The CDR3 runs to 13 residues. CDR1 is SQVTM and CDR2 is ANQGSEA in the germline V gene. CDR3: CSTYSRNTGELFF. CDR3 nucleotides: TGCAGCACCTACTCTAGGAACACCGGGGAGCTGTTTTTT.

The chain employs TRBV2 and TRBJ2-6; the D gene is possibly TRBD1 (6 bases). CDR3 length: 16 residues. With 7 bases removed from V and 0 bases from J, the gap between germline ends came to 13 bases. Germline assignment: CDR1 SNHLY and CDR2 FYNNEI. The CDR3 nucleotides read TGTGCCAGCACTGGGGGACAACCCTCTGGGGCCAACGTCCTGACTTTC. This gives the protein CASTGGQPSGANVLTF.

The chain links TRBV19 to TRBJ2-5; D is possibly TRBD1 (6 bases). The CDR3 is 17 amino acids. V was trimmed by 5 bases and J by 3 bases, leaving 22 bases between them. The V gene's germline CDR1 is LNHDA and CDR2 SQIVND (reference sequence). The CDR3, as DNA: TGTGCCAGTAGTCTAGGACTTTTACGAGGGGGTGAAGAGACCCAGTACTTC. This sequence encodes CASSLGLLRGGEETQYF.

The chain recombines TRBV7-6 with TRBJ1-1, with 7 bases lining up with TRBD1. The germline V gene encodes CDR1 SGHVS and CDR2 FNYEAQ. The CDR3 contains 16 residues. J lost 3 bases, V lost 0 bases, and 7 bases had no gene match. The CDR3 DNA reads TGTGCCAGCAGCTTAGCATTGACAGGGATGGACACTGAAGCTTTCTTT. Its translation is CASSLALTGMDTEAFF.

CDR3 bases: TGTGCCAGCAATCGGCAGGGGGCTAGTGAAAAACTGTTTTTT. It translates to CASNRQGASEKLFF. The V and J genes are TRBV14 and TRBJ1-4; 8 bases are a match to TRBD1. Germline CDR1 SGHDN, CDR2 FVKESK. The length of the CDR3 is 14 residues. Losses at the gene ends were 7 bases for V and 7 bases for J; bases not matched to a gene: 8.

The chain recombines TRBV5-4 with TRBJ1-1; 7 bases agree with TRBD1. CDR1 SGHNT and CDR2 YYREEE come from the germline V gene (reference sequence). The CDR3 extends over 15 amino acids. The ends lost 0 bases at V and 1 base at J; junction bases unmatched: 3. In DNA form, the CDR3 reads TGTGCCAGCAGCTTGGCCCGGACAGGGAACACTGAAGCTTTCTTT. This encodes CASSLARTGNTEAFF.

This clone was picked up one time. The V gene is TRBV7-7, the J gene TRBJ2-4; 11 bases line up with TRBD2. The V gene end was trimmed by 4 bases and the J gene end by 3 bases; junction bases not matched to a gene: 14. In germline, CDR1 is SSHAT, CDR2 FNYEAQ (reference sequence). The CDR3 length is 19 residues. This chain's CDR3 is CASSSQPVLAGDYKNIQYF. For the CDR3, the DNA is TGTGCCAGCAGCTCCCAGCCCGTACTAGCGGGAGACTACAAAAACATTCAGTACTTC.

This clone was seen just once. The rearrangement joins TRBV12-2 to TRBJ1-4; the table's D call, TRBD1, was not checked against the DNA. TRBV12-2 is labeled a pseudogene. This CDR3 region has 12 residues. The CDR3 here is CASRYRQGALFF. In nucleotides, the CDR3 is TGTGCAAGTCGCTATAGACAGGGCGCCCTGTTTTTT.